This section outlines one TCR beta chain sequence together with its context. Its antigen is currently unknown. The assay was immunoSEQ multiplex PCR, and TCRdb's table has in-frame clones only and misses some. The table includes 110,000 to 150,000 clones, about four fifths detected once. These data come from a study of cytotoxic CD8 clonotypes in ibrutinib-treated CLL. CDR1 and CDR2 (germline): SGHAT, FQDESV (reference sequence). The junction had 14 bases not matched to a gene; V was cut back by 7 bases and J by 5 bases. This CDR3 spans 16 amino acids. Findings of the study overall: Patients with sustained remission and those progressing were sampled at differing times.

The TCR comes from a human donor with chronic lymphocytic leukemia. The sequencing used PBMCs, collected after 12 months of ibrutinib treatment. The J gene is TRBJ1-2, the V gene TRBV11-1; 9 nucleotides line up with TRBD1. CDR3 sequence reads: CASTPGADRGVYGYTF. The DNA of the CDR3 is TGTGCCAGCACCCCTGGCGCGGACAGGGGTGTGTATGGCTACACCTTC.